These 8 T cell receptor beta chains originate from one sample sequenced in a study of blood T cells in healthy people across ages. Through a sample-barcoded 5' primer and a J-beta primer mix, a second PCR was run for 7 to 11 cycles. TCRdb redid the calling of the 5' RACE reads with MiXCR, one entry per CDR3 protein. This table holds about 1.4 million distinct CDR3 sequences, roughly 59% found once. The material sequenced was blood. These receptors were collected from a man between 18 and 29 years old in good health.

This chain links TRBV4-1 with TRBJ2-7; D ambiguous. The length of the CDR3 is 14 residues. Between the trimmed V and J ends, which lost 1 base and 3 bases, there was a span of 10 bases. Germline V gene lookup returns CDR1 MGHRA and CDR2 YSYEKL. The CDR3 spells CASSQAGDGYEQYF. CDR3 in DNA: TGCGCCAGCAGCCAAGCTGGGGATGGCTACGAGCAGTACTTC.

The chain uses TRBV12-3 or TRBV12-4 and TRBJ1-2, with 7 positions matching TRBD1. CDR3 size: 14 residues. Trimming at V came to 5 bases and at J to 7 bases, leaving 10 bases not matched to a gene. For the CDR3, the DNA is TGTGCCAGCAGTAGGGGGCAGGCCCTACGTGGCTACACCTTC. Residues: CASSRGQALRGYTF.

This clonotype was seen at least ten times. The J gene is TRBJ2-1, the V gene TRBV20-1; a possible D gene is TRBD2 (5 bases). CDR1 DFQATT and CDR2 SNEGSKA come from the germline V gene (reference sequence). V gave up 5 bases and J gave up 9 bases, with 17 bases separating them. The CDR3 runs to 13 residues. The CDR3 region is CSAPSSSNVEQFF. CDR3 bases: TGCAGTGCTCCATCTTCTAGCAACGTTGAGCAGTTCTTC.

V is TRBV7-8 and J is TRBJ2-1; D ambiguous. The CDR3 covers 11 residues. Per germline, CDR1 SGHVS and CDR2 FQNEAQ. V was trimmed by 6 bases and J by 7 bases, leaving 7 bases between them. Written as DNA, the CDR3 is TGTGCCAGCAGGGGTAAGAATGAGCAGTTCTTC. Its translation is CASRGKNEQFF.

The chain combines TRBV11-2 with TRBJ2-1; tentative D call: TRBD2 (5 bases). The CDR3 covers 16 residues. Germline V gene data show CDR1 as SGHAT and CDR2 as FQNNGV. The V end was cut by 1 base, the J end by 3 bases, with 13 bases between. In DNA, the CDR3 is TGTGCCAGCAGCTTAGGGCCCGGGGTTGACTACAATGAGCAGTTCTTC. It encodes CASSLGPGVDYNEQFF.

The rearrangement joins TRBV4-1 to TRBJ1-2; TRBD1 is a possible D gene (6 bases). The CDR3 loop spans 14 amino acids. Between the trimmed V and J ends, which lost 0 bases and 7 bases, there was a span of 12 bases. Germline assignment: CDR1 MGHRA and CDR2 YSYEKL. DNA for the CDR3: TGCGCCAGCAGCCAAGAAAACAGGGTGATTGGCTACACCTTC. Protein product: CASSQENRVIGYTF.

The chain recombines TRBV6-1 with TRBJ2-1; D may be TRBD2 (5 bases). CDR1 and CDR2 (germline): MNHNS, SASEGT. This CDR3 spans 14 amino acids. The V end was cut by 6 bases, the J end by 7 bases, with 16 bases between. CDR3 bases: TGTGCCAGCAGCCAGGAACTAGTTTCTAATGAGCAGTTCTTC. This codes for CASSQELVSNEQFF.

The rearrangement uses TRBV6-1 and TRBJ2-5, with TRBD1 identical over 8 bases. Germline V gives CDR1 MNHNS, CDR2 SASEGT. The junction had 2 bases not matched to a gene; V was cut back by 2 bases and J by 0 bases. The CDR3 spans 15 residues. CDR3 sequence: CASSEMTGDQETQYF. CDR3 bases: TGTGCCAGCAGTGAAATGACAGGGGACCAAGAGACCCAGTACTTC.